This is a list of T cell receptor beta chains from one sample in a study of Tregs in tolerant kidney transplant recipients. Generated by immunoSEQ multiplex PCR, the TCRdb table keeps only in-frame clones and is missing some. Among approximately 50,000 clones listed, 91% were seen once. Here the sequenced sample was CD8+ T cells from blood (PBMCs), taken 24 months after the transplant. The receptors stem from a human patient who received a combined kidney and bone marrow transplant. Some T cells may be graft donor cells. The CDR3 runs from the conserved cysteine through the conserved F or W. The order of the fields is clone size, V gene, J gene, D gene, CDR3 DNA, CDR3 protein. A D gene is named only where the DNA matches it firmly. Only some rows state a clone size, as once, few, many or a class for expanded clones.

once	TRBV30	TRBJ2-3	TRBD1	TGTGCCTGGAGTGTACTTGGCAGGGGGCAGGCGGATACGCAGTATTTT	CAWSVLGRGQADTQYF
NA	TRBV15	TRBJ2-5	NA	TGTGCCACCAGCAGAGTCACAGGGCAAGAGACCCAGTACTTC	CATSRVTGQETQYF
NA	TRBV19	TRBJ1-1	NA	TGTGCCAGTCACAGAGGGGAGGGAGCTTTCTTT	CASHRGEGAFF
NA	TRBV5-6	TRBJ2-7	NA	TGTGCCAGCAGCTCACCCGACTGGTCCTACGAGCAGTACTTC	CASSSPDWSYEQYF
once	TRBV2	TRBJ2-7	NA	TGTGCCAGCAGTGAGGGCAGGGAAAAAAGCTACGAGCAGTACTTC	CASSEGREKSYEQYF
once	TRBV30	TRBJ2-2	NA	TGTGCCTGGACTCGAGAGAACACCGGGGAGCTGTTTTTT	CAWTRENTGELFF
once	TRBV7-9	TRBJ1-2	TRBD1	TGTGCCAGCAGCCCACTCCCTCAGGGGGTAAGTGGCTACACCTTC	CASSPLPQGVSGYTF
NA	TRBV25-1	TRBJ1-4	NA	TGTGCCAGCACCTCCTGGGGGGGCGTCGATAATGAAAAACTGTTTTTT	CASTSWGGVDNEKLFF
NA	TRBV4-3	TRBJ2-7	NA	TGCGCCAGCAGCCAAGCCAGGTTCTCCTACGAGCAGTACTTC	CASSQARFSYEQYF
NA	TRBV2	TRBJ2-1	TRBD2	TGTGCCAGCAGTGAAGAGGTCGTTCTAGCGGGGGGGCCAAAGCACAATGAGCAGTTCTTC	CASSEEVVLAGGPKHNEQFF
NA	TRBV21-1	TRBJ1-1	NA	TGTGCCAGCAGCAGACCTAAACCGAAACTTACAGGGGCAACTGAAGCTTTCTTT	CASSRPKPKLTGATEAFF